Below, 21 T cell receptor beta chains from the same sample are listed, as sequenced in a study of blood T cell repertoires in COVID-19. The protocol was immunoSEQ multiplex PCR, while the TCRdb copy is restricted to in-frame clones and leaves out a portion. Of about 170,000 clones in the sample, 70% to 90% were seen once. The sample comprised peripheral blood. The source of these receptors is a man in his forties or fifties who had recovered from COVID-19.

In its sample, this clone was seen a few times. This chain joins TRBV9 and TRBJ2-1; 10 bases are a match to TRBD2. Germline CDR1 and CDR2: SGDLS and YYNGEE. This CDR3 is built from 14 residues. Germline trimming cut 4 bases from V and 6 bases from J; bases unmatched to any gene: 4. As DNA, the CDR3 is TGTGCCAGCAGCCCTAGCGGGAGAATCAATGAGCAGTTCTTC. It encodes CASSPSGRINEQFF.

This chain uses TRBV4-1 with TRBJ2-7, with D possibly being TRBD2 (6 bases). The CDR3 spans 14 residues. V lost 1 base and J 0 bases, leaving 7 bases between the germline ends. Germline assignment: CDR1 MGHRA and CDR2 YSYEKL. In DNA form, the CDR3 reads TGCGCCAGCAGCCAAGCGGGAGACTCCTACGAGCAGTACTTC. Its protein is CASSQAGDSYEQYF.

This rearrangement joins TRBV11-2 to TRBJ2-5; D is uncertain. The CDR3 runs 14 residues. The V end was cut by 5 bases, the J end by 1 base, with 11 bases between. The V gene's germline CDR1 is SGHAT and CDR2 FQNNGV. The CDR3 spells CASSVLGGQETQYF. CDR3 nucleotide sequence: TGTGCCAGCAGCGTGCTTGGCGGCCAAGAGACCCAGTACTTC. The full variable domain, with the rest looked up from reference TRBV11-2 and TRBJ2-5, is EAGVAQSPRYKIIEKRQSVAFWCNPISGHATLYWYQQILGQGPKLLIQFQNNGVVDDSQLPKDRFSAERLKGVDSTLKIQPAKLEDSAVYLCASSVLGGQETQYFGPGTRLLVL.

The chain recombines TRBV18 with TRBJ1-3; 10 bases line up with TRBD1. Germline lookup yields CDR1 KGHSH and CDR2 LQKENI. This CDR3 is 16 amino acids long. J was trimmed by 4 bases and V by 2 bases; bases with no gene match: 5. The CDR3 region is CASSPRTGGEGNTIYF. CDR3 DNA: TGTGCCAGCTCACCAAGGACAGGGGGAGAAGGAAACACCATATATTTT.

This chain links TRBV29-1 with TRBJ1-2, with D hard to call. Trimming removed 3 bases from V and 7 bases from J, with 6 bases in between. Per germline, CDR1 SQVTM and CDR2 ANQGSEA. The CDR3 is made up of 10 amino acids. The CDR3 DNA reads as TGCAGCGTTGAGGGCCCTGGCTACACCTTC. Translation: CSVEGPGYTF.

V and J are TRBV5-1 and TRBJ1-2; D ambiguous. The germline V gene has CDR1 SGHRS and CDR2 YFSETQ. The CDR3 covers 14 residues. V gave up 4 bases and J gave up 4 bases, with 14 bases separating them. The CDR3 protein is CASSPPQDFYGYTF. The CDR3 nucleotides are TGCGCCAGCAGCCCCCCCCAGGATTTCTATGGCTACACCTTC.

The rearrangement links TRBV4-2 to TRBJ1-4, with D possibly TRBD1 on 5 matching bases. The V end was cut by 2 bases, the J end by 4 bases, with 14 bases between. CDR3 length: 16 amino acids. Germline CDR1 reads LGHNA; CDR2 reads YNFKEQ. The chain's CDR3 is CASSQPQTADNEKLFF. DNA for the CDR3: TGTGCCAGCAGCCAACCTCAGACAGCAGATAATGAAAAACTGTTTTTT.

The V and J genes are TRBV5-4 and TRBJ2-3, with a tentative D call TRBD1 (6 bases). CDR1 is SGHNT and CDR2 is YYREEE in the germline V gene (reference sequence). V lost 1 base and J 6 bases, leaving 15 bases between the germline ends. The CDR3 has 15 residues. CDR3 protein: CASSLRSWTVDTQYF. The CDR3 DNA sequence: TGTGCCAGCAGCTTGAGGTCCTGGACAGTCGATACGCAGTATTTT.

This clone came up a few times. The V call is TRBV6-1, the J call TRBJ2-7; no clear D gene. Trimming removed 3 bases from V and 3 bases from J, with 9 bases in between. The CDR3 runs to 13 residues. Germline lookup yields CDR1 MNHNS and CDR2 SASEGT. The chain's CDR3 is CASSDQVFYEQYF. The CDR3 bases are TGTGCCAGCAGTGACCAGGTTTTCTACGAGCAGTACTTC.

This clone was counted between two and nine times. The chain recombines TRBV5-8 with TRBJ2-1, with D unclear. This CDR3 contains 13 residues. The V gene lost 5 bases and the J gene lost 1 base, with 7 bases spanning the gap. In germline, CDR1 is SGHTS, CDR2 YDEGEE. The CDR3 DNA is TGTGCCAGCAGTCCTACTTCCTACAATGAGCAGTTCTTC. Protein sequence: CASSPTSYNEQFF.

The V gene is TRBV10-2, the J gene TRBJ1-5; D uncertain. The V end was cut by 2 bases, the J end by 5 bases, with 7 bases between. The CDR3 covers 13 residues. Germline V gene sequence: CDR1 WSHSY, CDR2 SAAADI. For the CDR3, the DNA is TGCGCCAGCAGTGAGCGGGATTATCAGCCCCAGCATTTT. This translates into CASSERDYQPQHF.

The gene calls are TRBV6-5 and TRBJ1-4; weak D call: TRBD1 (6 bases). Trimming cost V 10 bases and J 4 bases, with 16 bases left between them. From germline, CDR1 is MNHEY and CDR2 SVGAGI. CDR3 size: 14 residues. The CDR3 nucleotides are TGTGCCAAAGCTACAGGGCTTTTTAATGAAAAACTGTTTTTT. It is translated as CAKATGLFNEKLFF.

J is TRBJ1-4 and V is TRBV19; D gene unclear. Germline-derived CDR1 and CDR2 are LNHDA and SQIVND (reference sequence). The CDR3 sequence is 16 residues long. Trimming shortened V by 8 bases and J by 5 bases, and 21 bases separated the two germline ends. The CDR3 spells CASSMSGTQTNEKLFF. The CDR3 DNA reads as TGTGCCAGTTCGATGAGTGGAACCCAGACAAATGAAAAACTGTTTTTT. Supplemented by reference TRBV19 and TRBJ1-4, the full variable domain reads DGGITQSPKYLFRKEGQNVTLSCEQNLNHDAMYWYRQDPGQGLRLIYYSQIVNDFQKGDIAEGYSVSREKKESFPLTVTSAQKNPTAFYLCASSMSGTQTNEKLFFGSGTQLSVL.

This clone was counted between two and nine times. This chain uses TRBV6-5 with TRBJ1-2; D is perhaps TRBD1 (5 bases). V lost 3 bases, J lost 5 bases, and 10 bases lay in between. The CDR3 length is 13 residues. Germline V CDR1 and CDR2: MNHEY, SVGAGI. As DNA, the CDR3 is TGTGCCAGCAGTTATTCGGGGGGGTATGGCTACACCTTC. Protein: CASSYSGGYGYTF.

The chain links TRBV29-1 to TRBJ2-3; TRBD1 aligns across 7 bases. From germline, CDR1 is SQVTM and CDR2 ANQGSEA. V gave up 6 bases and J gave up 3 bases; unmatched junction bases: 12. The CDR3 spans 15 residues. The CDR3 spells CSVRRGRSGTDTQYF. CDR3 in DNA: TGCAGCGTCCGAAGGGGGCGGAGTGGGACAGATACGCAGTATTTT.

This rearrangement joins TRBV12-3 or TRBV12-4 to TRBJ1-3; possibly TRBD1 for D (5 bases). The CDR3 contains 13 residues. The V gene lost 6 bases and the J gene lost 4 bases, with 10 bases spanning the gap. The CDR3 nucleotides are TGTGCCAGCAGAGGGGCAAGGGGAAACACCATATATTTT. Amino acid sequence: CASRGARGNTIYF.

V usage is TRBV5-1 and J usage is TRBJ1-2, with a weak D call TRBD1 (5 bases). This CDR3 has 13 residues. Per the germline V gene, CDR1 is SGHRS and CDR2 is YFSETQ. V lost 2 bases and J lost 6, with 11 bases in between. The CDR3 loop reads CASSLEGDNGYTF. As DNA, the CDR3 is TGCGCCAGCAGCTTAGAAGGGGATAATGGCTACACCTTC.

This rearrangement joins TRBV3-1 (or the pseudogene TRBV3-2) to TRBJ2-7; D perhaps matches TRBD2 (6 bases). The CDR3 covers 16 residues. Trimming shortened V by 1 base and J by 0 bases, and 13 bases separated the two germline ends. Germline CDR1 LGHDT, CDR2 YNNKEL (reference sequence). Written as DNA, the CDR3 is TGTGCCAGCAGCCAAGGCGGGACTGCTTTCTCCTACGAGCAGTACTTC. Its translation: CASSQGGTAFSYEQYF.

This rearrangement joins TRBV11-2 to TRBJ2-7; no firm D call. CDR1 and CDR2 (germline): SGHAT, FQNNGV. V lost 1 base and J 6 bases, leaving 10 bases between the germline ends. There are 13 residues in the CDR3. The CDR3 is CASSLVLSGEQYF. DNA of the CDR3: TGTGCCAGCAGCTTAGTGCTGTCGGGCGAGCAGTACTTC. Drawing the rest from reference TRBV11-2 and TRBJ2-7, the complete variable domain is EAGVAQSPRYKIIEKRQSVAFWCNPISGHATLYWYQQILGQGPKLLIQFQNNGVVDDSQLPKDRFSAERLKGVDSTLKIQPAKLEDSAVYLCASSLVLSGEQYFGPGTRLTVT.

The CDR3 DNA reads TGTGCCAGCAGCTCTCGACTTAGCAATCAGCCCCAGCATTTT. Translation: CASSSRLSNQPQHF. The chain is built from TRBV14 and TRBJ1-5; D gene uncertain. The germline gives CDR1 SGHDN, CDR2 FVKESK. Trimming pared 5 bases from V and 0 bases from J, leaving 8 bases between. The CDR3 contains 14 residues.

The chain links TRBV2 to TRBJ1-1, with no clear D. Germline lookup yields CDR1 SNHLY and CDR2 FYNNEI. This CDR3 contains 11 residues. V was pared by 8 bases and J by 11 bases, with 15 bases between. CDR3 loop: CASWVGSGAFF. The CDR3 nucleotides read TGTGCCAGCTGGGTAGGGAGTGGGGCTTTCTTT.